The rows below give T cell receptor beta chains drawn from one sample of a study of blood T cell repertoires in COVID-19. Libraries were prepared by immunoSEQ multiplex PCR; TCRdb keeps only in-frame clonotypes and omits some of them. This table has 210,000 or so clones, about 82% appearing once. Sequencing was done on a sample of peripheral blood. Every receptor here comes from a woman of 80 years or more with acute or convalescent COVID-19. CDR3s leave out the opening cysteine and the closing phenylalanine or tryptophan.

v_call cdr3_aa
TRBV5-5 ASSLDVQGIQAF
TRBV6-2/TRBV6-3 ASSLIQGGLGGYT
TRBV2 ASSESGLIAGTEAF
TRBV19 ASSPPDSSGYT
TRBV2 ASSEASWNEQF
TRBV27 ASSLNSLGGETQY
TRBV5-4 ASSSETGSPRGYT
TRBV30 AWIRGPPYEQY
TRBV19 ASTLNLGGAYEQY
TRBV18 ASSPLTGGINEKLF
TRBV2 ASSPGQGNSGYGYT
TRBV7-8 ASSLARREPYGYT
TRBV30 AWTGVGGLNTEAF
TRBV6-6 ASSYPSARGDYEQY
TRBV5-1 ASSLLAGAGDTQY
TRBV5-1 ASSIGTGWAYEQY
TRBV3-1/TRBV3-2 ASSQGSASGRADTQY
TRBV9 ATRQAGQKETQY
TRBV7-3 ASSLNPAANTGELF
TRBV3-1/TRBV3-2 ASSQDRQGGNEKLF
TRBV2 ASSYDRSTGEAF
TRBV10-2 ASQIQTATEAF
TRBV10-1 ASSPSRLSENTQY
TRBV28 ASSSPPGQTNTEAF
TRBV7-9 ASSSGTDVGEKLF
TRBV11-3 ASSLVNQGGTGELF
TRBV3-1/TRBV3-2 ASSQIAGASDTQY
TRBV9 ASSVVVTSGPRSYEQY
TRBV27 ASSLRDGGGYGYT
TRBV11-2 ASSLGKGAWNTEAF
TRBV9 ASSPAGVGRTDTQY
TRBV6-4 ASSLLRGRSNQPQH
TRBV7-6 ASSLEPVTFPGDTQY
TRBV2 ASILGGGEQF
TRBV18 ASSPSGQGAAGKLF
TRBV5-1 ASSLGGHNTGELF
TRBV7-2 ASSPRTGNTGELF
TRBV3-1/TRBV3-2 ASSQWTGYGNTIY
TRBV15 ATSRGTSDWDEQY
TRBV7-9 ASSFEYTGELF
TRBV5-5 ASSGGTGLYGYT
TRBV5-1 ASRDLTGTSGSEQY
TRBV7-9 ASSLVQGAPYGYT
TRBV6-2/TRBV6-3 ASSKTGGPLYGYT
TRBV9 ASSVSGVNTEAF
TRBV27 ASRRQETQY
TRBV4-1 ASSQVTGSPETQY
TRBV5-5 ASSFPGLNSPLH
TRBV6-5 ASSQDRGRQPQH
TRBV30 AWSKRRGPGSYEQY
TRBV10-2 ASSEGWSQPQH